The 5 T cell receptor beta chains below all came from one sample that was sequenced in a study of blood T cell repertoires in COVID-19. The assay was immunoSEQ multiplex PCR, and TCRdb's table has in-frame clones only and misses some. The data contain 400,000 or so clones, 90% of them singletons. The specimen sequenced was PBMCs or T cells enriched from blood (not recorded which). These receptors came from a man aged 18 to 30 who had recovered from COVID-19.

The chain employs TRBV6-5 and TRBJ1-1, with a tentative D call TRBD1 (6 bases). CDR3 length equals 14 residues. V lost 2 bases and J lost 8, with 15 bases in between. Germline-derived CDR1 and CDR2 are MNHEY and SVGAGI. CDR3 residues: CASSYRSGGTEAFF. Here the CDR3 DNA reads TGTGCCAGCAGTTACCGTTCGGGAGGGACAGAAGCTTTCTTT.

The table lists this clone with a few counts. In nucleotides, the CDR3 is TGTGCCAGCACCCTTGGACAGTATAATTCACCCCTCCACTTT. Translation: CASTLGQYNSPLHF. The chain employs TRBV5-5 and TRBJ1-6; D might be TRBD1 (6 bases). CDR1 SGHKS and CDR2 YYEKEE come from the germline V gene (reference sequence). Between the trimmed V and J ends, which lost 6 bases and 4 bases, there was a span of 11 bases. This CDR3 has 14 residues.

J is TRBJ2-3 and V is TRBV27; D possibly corresponds to TRBD1 (5 bases). This CDR3 is built from 13 residues. Deletions cut 5 bases from V and 5 bases from J, with 11 bases between. In germline, CDR1 is MNHEY, CDR2 SMNVEV (reference sequence). Here the CDR3 reads CASSGSGLDTQYF. In nucleotides, the CDR3 is TGTGCCAGCAGTGGCTCAGGGCTAGATACGCAGTATTTT.

The chain uses TRBV5-5 and TRBJ2-7, with 7 nucleotides matching TRBD2. CDR1 SGHKS and CDR2 YYEKEE come from the germline V gene (reference sequence). The CDR3 is 13 amino acids. The V gene end was trimmed by 2 bases and the J gene end by 6 bases; junction bases not matched to a gene: 5. CDR3 loop: CASSFSRGGEQYF. The CDR3 DNA reads as TGTGCCAGCAGCTTCTCCCGCGGGGGCGAGCAGTACTTC. The whole variable domain, remainder taken from reference TRBV5-5 and TRBJ2-7, is DAGVTQSPTHLIKTRGQQVTLRCSPISGHKSVSWYQQVLGQGPQFIFQYYEKEERGRGNFPDRFSARQFPNYSSELNVNALLLGDSALYLCASSFSRGGEQYFGPGTRLTVT.

The V gene is TRBV5-1, the J gene TRBJ1-1; maybe TRBD1 (5 bases). V was cut by 0 bases and J by 6 bases, with 15 bases left in between. Per germline, CDR1 SGHRS and CDR2 YFSETQ. The CDR3 loop spans 15 amino acids. CDR3 coding DNA: TGCGCCAGCAGCTTGGCATCTCTTCAGGGTTCTGAAGCTTTCTTT. It codes for CASSLASLQGSEAFF.